The following is a TCR beta chain sequence with its context. This record belongs to a study of blood T cell repertoires in COVID-19. Overall study context: Acute-phase and convalescent COVID-19 samples originated in the United States, Italy and Spain.

The CDR3 is 14 residues long. CDR1 and CDR2 (germline): LNHDA, SQIVND (reference sequence). The V end lost 3 bases, the J end lost 0 bases, and 8 bases lay between the germline ends. Assay: immunoSEQ multiplex PCR; the TCRdb copy retains only in-frame clones and omits some. The sample lists about 500,000 clones, about 88% occurring once. Sample: peripheral blood. The TCR originated in a woman aged 45-65 years with COVID-19, enrolled during active disease. The chain joins TRBV19 to TRBJ1-2, with a possible D match to TRBD1 (5 bases). The DNA for the CDR3 is TGTGCCAGTAGTATTCAGGACACTAACTATGGCTACACCTTC. The encoded protein is CASSIQDTNYGYTF.